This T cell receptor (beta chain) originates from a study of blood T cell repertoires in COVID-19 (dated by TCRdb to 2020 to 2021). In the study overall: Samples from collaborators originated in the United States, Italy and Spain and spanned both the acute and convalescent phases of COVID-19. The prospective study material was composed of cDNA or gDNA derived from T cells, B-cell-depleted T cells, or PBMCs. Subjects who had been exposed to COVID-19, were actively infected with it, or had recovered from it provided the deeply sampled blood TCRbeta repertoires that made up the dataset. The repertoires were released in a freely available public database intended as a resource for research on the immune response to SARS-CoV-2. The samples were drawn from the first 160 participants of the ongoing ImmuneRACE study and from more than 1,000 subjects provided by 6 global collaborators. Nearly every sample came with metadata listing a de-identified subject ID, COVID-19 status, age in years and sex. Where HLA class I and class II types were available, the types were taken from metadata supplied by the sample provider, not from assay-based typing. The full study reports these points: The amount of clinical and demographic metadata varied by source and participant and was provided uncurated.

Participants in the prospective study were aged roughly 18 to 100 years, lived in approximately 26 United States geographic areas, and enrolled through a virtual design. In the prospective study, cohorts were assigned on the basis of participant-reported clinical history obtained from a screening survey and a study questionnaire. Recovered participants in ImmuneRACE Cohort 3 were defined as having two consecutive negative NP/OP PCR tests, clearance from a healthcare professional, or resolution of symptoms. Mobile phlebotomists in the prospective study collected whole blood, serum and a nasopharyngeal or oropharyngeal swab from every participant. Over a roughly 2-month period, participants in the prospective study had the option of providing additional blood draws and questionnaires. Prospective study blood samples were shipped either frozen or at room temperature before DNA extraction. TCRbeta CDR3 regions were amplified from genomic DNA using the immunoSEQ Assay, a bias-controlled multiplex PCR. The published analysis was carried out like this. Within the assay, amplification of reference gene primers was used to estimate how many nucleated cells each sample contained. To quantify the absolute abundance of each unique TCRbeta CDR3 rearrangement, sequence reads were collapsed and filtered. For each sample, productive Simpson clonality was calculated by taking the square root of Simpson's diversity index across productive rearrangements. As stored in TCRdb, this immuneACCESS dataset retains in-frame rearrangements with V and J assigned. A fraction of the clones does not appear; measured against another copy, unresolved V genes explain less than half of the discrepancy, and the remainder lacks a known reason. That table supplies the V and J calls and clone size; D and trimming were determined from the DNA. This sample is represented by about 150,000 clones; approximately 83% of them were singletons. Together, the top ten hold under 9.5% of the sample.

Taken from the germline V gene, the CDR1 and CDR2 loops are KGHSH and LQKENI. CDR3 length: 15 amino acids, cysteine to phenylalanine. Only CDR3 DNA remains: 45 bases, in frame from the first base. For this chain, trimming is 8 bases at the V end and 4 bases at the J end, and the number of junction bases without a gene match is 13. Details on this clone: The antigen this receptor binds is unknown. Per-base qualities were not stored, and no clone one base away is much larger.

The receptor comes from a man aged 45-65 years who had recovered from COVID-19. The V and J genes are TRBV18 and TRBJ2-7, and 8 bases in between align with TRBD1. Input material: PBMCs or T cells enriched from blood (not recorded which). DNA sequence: TGTGCCAGCGCCTACACGGACAGGGCGGGGTACGAGCAGTACTTC. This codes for CASAYTDRAGYEQYF.